The rows below give T cell receptor beta chains drawn from one sample of a study of PD-L1 blockade in urothelial cancer. The table came from immunoSEQ multiplex PCR; TCRdb's copy has only in-frame clones and leaves some out. The table lists tens of thousands of clones, 70% to 90% of them singletons. The material sequenced was PBMCs, taken around atezolizumab (anti-PD-L1) treatment. Receptors were obtained from a man aged 60 to 69 with urothelial cancer. CDR3s include the opening cysteine and the closing phenylalanine or tryptophan. A D gene is named only where the DNA matches it firmly. Size tells how often a clone was seen (once, few, many) or the class of an expanded clone, and some rows leave it out.

J | V | D | size | DNA | CDR3
TRBJ1-3 | TRBV5-1 | NA | NA | TGCGCCAGCAGGCCCGGGACAAACGGAAACACCATATATTTT | CASRPGTNGNTIYF
TRBJ2-3 | TRBV6-4 | TRBD1 | NA | TGTGCCAGCAGTGACCGGGACAGGGAGACAGATACGCAGTATTTT | CASSDRDRETDTQYF
TRBJ1-1 | TRBV19 | TRBD1 | NA | TGTGCCAGTAGTATAAGGGCGTGGGGACAGGGATTAGGAACTGAAGCTTTCTTT | CASSIRAWGQGLGTEAFF
TRBJ2-3 | TRBV10-3 | NA | once | TGTGCCATCAGTGGGGACTCCGAAGATACGCAGTATTTT | CAISGDSEDTQYF
TRBJ1-5 | TRBV25-1 | NA | NA | TGTGCCAGCAGTGATCTTACCCCAGGGGAAGTTAATCAGCCCCAGCATTTT | CASSDLTPGEVNQPQHF
TRBJ2-5 | TRBV5-4 | TRBD1 | NA | TGTGCCAGCAGCTTGGCGGGACAGGGGGGGAGGGAGACCCAGTACTTC | CASSLAGQGGRETQYF
TRBJ2-2 | TRBV19 | NA | NA | TGTGCCAGTAGTATACGAGGTCTGACGAACACCGGGGAGCTGTTTTTT | CASSIRGLTNTGELFF
TRBJ2-1 | TRBV10-2 | TRBD2 | once | TGCGCCAGCAGTGAGTCAATGCGGGGGGGCCCCAATGAGCAGTTCTTC | CASSESMRGGPNEQFF
TRBJ2-3 | TRBV2 | TRBD2 | NA | TGTGCCAGCCGTCCCTGGGGGGGTATAGCAGATACGCAGTATTTT | CASRPWGGIADTQYF
TRBJ2-6 | TRBV6-1 | NA | NA | TGTGCCAGCAGCTTGGGACACCGGGCCAACGTCCTGACTTTC | CASSLGHRANVLTF